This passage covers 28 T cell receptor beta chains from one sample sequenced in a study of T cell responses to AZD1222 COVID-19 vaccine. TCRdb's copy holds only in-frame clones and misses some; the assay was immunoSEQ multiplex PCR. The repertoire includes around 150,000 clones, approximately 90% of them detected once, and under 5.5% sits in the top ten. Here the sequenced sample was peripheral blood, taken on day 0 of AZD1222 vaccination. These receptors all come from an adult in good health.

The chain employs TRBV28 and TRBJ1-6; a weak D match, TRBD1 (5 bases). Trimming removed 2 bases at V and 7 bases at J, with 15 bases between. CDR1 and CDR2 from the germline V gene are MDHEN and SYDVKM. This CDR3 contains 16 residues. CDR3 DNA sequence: TGTGCCAGCAGTTTACAGGGTAAACCGAGGAATTCACCCCTCCACTTT. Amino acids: CASSLQGKPRNSPLHF.

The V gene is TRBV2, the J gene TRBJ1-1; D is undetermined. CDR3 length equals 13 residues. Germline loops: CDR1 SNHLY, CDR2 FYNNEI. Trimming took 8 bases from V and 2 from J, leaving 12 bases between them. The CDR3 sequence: CASDGGSNTEAFF. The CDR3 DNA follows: TGTGCCAGCGATGGCGGCTCTAACACTGAAGCTTTCTTT.

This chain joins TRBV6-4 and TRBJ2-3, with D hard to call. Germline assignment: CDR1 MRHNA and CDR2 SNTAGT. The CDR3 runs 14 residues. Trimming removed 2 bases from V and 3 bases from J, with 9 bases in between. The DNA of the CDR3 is TGTGCCAGCAGTGACACCCTTGGGACAGATACGCAGTATTTT. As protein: CASSDTLGTDTQYF.

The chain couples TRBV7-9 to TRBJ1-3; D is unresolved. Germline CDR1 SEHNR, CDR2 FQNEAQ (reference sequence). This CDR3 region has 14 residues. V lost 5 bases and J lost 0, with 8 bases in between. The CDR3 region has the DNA TGTGCCAGCAGCCTGTTCTCCTCTGGAAACACCATATATTTT. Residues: CASSLFSSGNTIYF.

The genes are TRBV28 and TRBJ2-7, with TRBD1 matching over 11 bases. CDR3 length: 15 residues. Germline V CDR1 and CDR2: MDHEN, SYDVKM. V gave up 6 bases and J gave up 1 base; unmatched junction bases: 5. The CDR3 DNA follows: TGTGCCAGCAGGAGGGACAGGGGGTTGTCCTACGAGCAGTACTTC. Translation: CASRRDRGLSYEQYF.

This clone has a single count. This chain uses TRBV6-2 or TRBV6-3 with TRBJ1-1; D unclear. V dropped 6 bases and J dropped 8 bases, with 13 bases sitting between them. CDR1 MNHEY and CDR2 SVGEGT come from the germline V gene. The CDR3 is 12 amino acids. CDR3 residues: CASSDGYWEAFF. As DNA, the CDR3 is TGTGCCAGCAGCGACGGATACTGGGAAGCTTTCTTT.

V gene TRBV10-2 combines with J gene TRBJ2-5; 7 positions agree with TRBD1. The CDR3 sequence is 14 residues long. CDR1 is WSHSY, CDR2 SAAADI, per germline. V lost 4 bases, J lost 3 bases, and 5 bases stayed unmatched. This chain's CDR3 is CASSANTGEETQYF. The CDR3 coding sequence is TGCGCCAGCAGTGCTAACACAGGGGAAGAGACCCAGTACTTC.

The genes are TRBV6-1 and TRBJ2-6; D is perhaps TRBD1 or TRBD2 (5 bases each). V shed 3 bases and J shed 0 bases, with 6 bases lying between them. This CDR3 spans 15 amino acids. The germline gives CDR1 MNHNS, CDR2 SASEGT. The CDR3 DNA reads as TGTGCCAGCAGTGATGGGGGCTCTGGGGCCAACGTCCTGACTTTC. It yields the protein CASSDGGSGANVLTF.

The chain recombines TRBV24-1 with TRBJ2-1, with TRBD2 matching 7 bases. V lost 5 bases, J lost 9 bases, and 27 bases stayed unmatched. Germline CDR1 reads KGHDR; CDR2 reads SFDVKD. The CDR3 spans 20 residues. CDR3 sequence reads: CATSAQGGGHAGRAPIEQFF. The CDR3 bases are TGTGCCACCAGTGCCCAAGGTGGGGGTCACGCGGGGAGGGCCCCCATTGAGCAGTTCTTC.

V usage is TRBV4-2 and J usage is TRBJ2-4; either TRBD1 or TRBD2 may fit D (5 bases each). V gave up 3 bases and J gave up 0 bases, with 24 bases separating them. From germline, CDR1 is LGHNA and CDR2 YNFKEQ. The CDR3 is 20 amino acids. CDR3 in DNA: TGTGCCAGCAGCCATGGACCCTGGGACCAGGTCGTCCTAGCCAAAAACATTCAGTACTTC. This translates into CASSHGPWDQVVLAKNIQYF.

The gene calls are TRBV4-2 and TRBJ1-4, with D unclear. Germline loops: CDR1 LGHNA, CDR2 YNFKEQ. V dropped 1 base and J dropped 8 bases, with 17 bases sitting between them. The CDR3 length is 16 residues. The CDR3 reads CASSQGGAPAREKLFF. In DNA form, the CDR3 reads TGTGCCAGCAGCCAAGGGGGTGCCCCTGCAAGGGAAAAACTGTTTTTT.

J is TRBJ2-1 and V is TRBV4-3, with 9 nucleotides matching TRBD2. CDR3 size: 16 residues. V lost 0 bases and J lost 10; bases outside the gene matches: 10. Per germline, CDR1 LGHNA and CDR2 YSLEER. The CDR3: CASSQEALAGYEEQFF. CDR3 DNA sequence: TGCGCCAGCAGCCAAGAGGCCCTAGCGGGGTACGAAGAGCAGTTCTTC.

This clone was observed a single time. This CDR3 is CASSPHLAGESNEQFF. CDR3 DNA: TGTGCCAGCAGCCCTCATCTAGCGGGAGAGAGCAATGAGCAGTTCTTC. The chain couples TRBV3-1 (or the pseudogene TRBV3-2) to TRBJ2-1, with 10 bases lining up with TRBD2. CDR3 length: 16 amino acids. The V gene end was trimmed by 4 bases and the J gene end by 6 bases; junction bases not matched to a gene: 9. Germline CDR1 is LGHDT and CDR2 is YNNKEL (reference sequence).

The CDR3 coding sequence is TGCGCCAGCAGCCAAGATCTGGGGATCTACGAGCAGTACTTC. It specifies CASSQDLGIYEQYF. The chain is built from TRBV4-3 and TRBJ2-7; the D is unclear. Looked up from germline, CDR1 is LGHNA and CDR2 is YSLEER. The CDR3 is 14 amino acids. V dropped 0 bases and J dropped 3 bases, with 9 bases sitting between them.

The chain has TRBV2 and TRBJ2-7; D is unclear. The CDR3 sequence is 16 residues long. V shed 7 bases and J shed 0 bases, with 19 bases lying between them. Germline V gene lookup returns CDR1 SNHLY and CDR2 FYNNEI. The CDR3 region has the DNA TGTGCCAGCATCCGGAGCTGGACGGAAGTCTCCTACGAGCAGTACTTC. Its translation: CASIRSWTEVSYEQYF.

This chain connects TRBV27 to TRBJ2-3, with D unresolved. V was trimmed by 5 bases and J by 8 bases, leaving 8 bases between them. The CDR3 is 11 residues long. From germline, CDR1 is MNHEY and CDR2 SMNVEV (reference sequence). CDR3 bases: TGTGCCAGCAGTCCCGGTAGTACGCAGTATTTT. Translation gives CASSPGSTQYF.

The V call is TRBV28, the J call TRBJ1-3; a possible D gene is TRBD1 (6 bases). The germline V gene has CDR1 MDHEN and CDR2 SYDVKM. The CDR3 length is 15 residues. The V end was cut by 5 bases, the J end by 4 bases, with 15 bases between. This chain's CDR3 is CASSVDGTKGNTIYF. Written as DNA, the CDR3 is TGTGCCAGCAGTGTCGACGGGACAAAAGGAAACACCATATATTTT. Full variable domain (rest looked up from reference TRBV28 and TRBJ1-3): DVKVTQSSRYLVKRTGEKVFLECVQDMDHENMFWYRQDPGLGLRLIYFSYDVKMKEKGDIPEGYSVSREKKERFSLILESASTNQTSMYLCASSVDGTKGNTIYFGEGSWLTVV.

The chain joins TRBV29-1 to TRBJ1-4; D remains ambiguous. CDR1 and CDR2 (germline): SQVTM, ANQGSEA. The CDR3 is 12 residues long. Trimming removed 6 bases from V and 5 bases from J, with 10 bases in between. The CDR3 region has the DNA TGCAGCGTAATGGGAGGAAATGAAAAACTGTTTTTT. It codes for CSVMGGNEKLFF.

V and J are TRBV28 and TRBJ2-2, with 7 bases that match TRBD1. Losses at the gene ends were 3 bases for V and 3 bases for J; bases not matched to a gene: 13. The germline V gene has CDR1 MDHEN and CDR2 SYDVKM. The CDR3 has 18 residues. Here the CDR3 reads CASSFPRTGETYTGELFF. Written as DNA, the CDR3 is TGTGCCAGCAGTTTTCCCCGAACAGGGGAAACCTACACCGGGGAGCTGTTTTTT.

This CDR3 reads CASSTGFREKLFF. CDR3 nucleotide sequence: TGTGCCAGCTCCACAGGGTTTCGGGAAAAACTGTTTTTT. The chain has TRBV25-1 and TRBJ1-4; weak D call: TRBD1 (6 bases). Trimming removed 8 bases from V and 8 bases from J, with 15 bases in between. Germline V gives CDR1 MGHDK, CDR2 SYGVNS. The CDR3 covers 13 residues.

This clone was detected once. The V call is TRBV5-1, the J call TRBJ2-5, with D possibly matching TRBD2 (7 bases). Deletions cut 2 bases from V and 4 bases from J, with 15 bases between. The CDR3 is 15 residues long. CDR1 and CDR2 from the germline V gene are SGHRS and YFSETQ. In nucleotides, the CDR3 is TGCGCCAGCAGCTTCCTCACAGGGAGGGTAGAGACCCAGTACTTC. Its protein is CASSFLTGRVETQYF.

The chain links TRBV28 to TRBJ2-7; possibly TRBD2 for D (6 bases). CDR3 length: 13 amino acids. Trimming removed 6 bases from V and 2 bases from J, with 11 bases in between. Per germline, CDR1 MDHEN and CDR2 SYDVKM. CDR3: CASRGTGTYEQYF. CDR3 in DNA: TGTGCCAGCAGGGGGACTGGGACCTACGAGCAGTACTTC.

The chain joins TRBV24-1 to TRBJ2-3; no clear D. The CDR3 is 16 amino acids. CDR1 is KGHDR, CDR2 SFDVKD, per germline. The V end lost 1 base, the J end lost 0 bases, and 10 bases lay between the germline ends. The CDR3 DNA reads TGTGCCACCAGTGATTTCACTGGGATTAGCACAGATACGCAGTATTTT. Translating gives CATSDFTGISTDTQYF.

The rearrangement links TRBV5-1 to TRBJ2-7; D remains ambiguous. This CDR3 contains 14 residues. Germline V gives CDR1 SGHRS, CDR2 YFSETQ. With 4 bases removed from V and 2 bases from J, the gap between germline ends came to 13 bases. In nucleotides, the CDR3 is TGCGCCAGCAGCGCTGACCCGGGCCCCTACGAGCAGTACTTC. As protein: CASSADPGPYEQYF.

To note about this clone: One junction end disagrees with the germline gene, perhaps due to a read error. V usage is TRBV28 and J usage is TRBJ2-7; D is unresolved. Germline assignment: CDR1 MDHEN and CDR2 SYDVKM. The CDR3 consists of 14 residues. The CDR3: CASSLGSRSFEQYF. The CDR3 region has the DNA TGTGCCAGCAGTTTGGGTAGCAGGTCCTTCGAGCAGTACTTC.

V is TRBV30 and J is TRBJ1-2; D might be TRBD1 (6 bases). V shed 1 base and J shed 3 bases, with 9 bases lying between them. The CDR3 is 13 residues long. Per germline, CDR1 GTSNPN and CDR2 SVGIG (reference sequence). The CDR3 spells CAWSAQGYYGYTF. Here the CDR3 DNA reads TGTGCCTGGAGTGCACAGGGATACTATGGCTACACCTTC.

The CDR3 is CASSLVGTTNTGELFF. Written as DNA, the CDR3 is TGTGCCAGCAGCTTGGTTGGGACAACTAACACCGGGGAGCTGTTTTTT. This chain uses TRBV5-6 with TRBJ2-2; tentatively, D is TRBD1 (6 bases). CDR1 and CDR2 from the germline V gene are SGHDT and YYEEEE. V gave up 0 bases and J gave up 2 bases, with 11 bases separating them. The CDR3 loop spans 16 amino acids.

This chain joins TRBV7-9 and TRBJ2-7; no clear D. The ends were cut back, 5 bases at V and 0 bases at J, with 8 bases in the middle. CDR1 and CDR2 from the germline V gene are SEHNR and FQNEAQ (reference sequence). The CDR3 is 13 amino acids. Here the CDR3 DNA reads TGTGCCAGCAGCAAACAGACCTCCTACGAGCAGTACTTC. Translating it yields CASSKQTSYEQYF. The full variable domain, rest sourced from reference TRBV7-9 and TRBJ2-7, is DTGVSQNPRHKITKRGQNVTFRCDPISEHNRLYWYRQTLGQGPEFLTYFQNEAQLEKSRLLSDRFSAERPKGSFSTLEIQRTEQGDSAMYLCASSKQTSYEQYFGPGTRLTVT.